Listed below are T cell receptor beta chains from one sample, sequenced in a study of cytomegalovirus exposure and HLA in healthy donors. TCRdb's copy holds only in-frame clones and misses some; the assay was immunoSEQ multiplex PCR. The table includes approximately 150,000 clones, 75% detected once. Input material: PBMCs. The receptors stem from a man between 35 and 55 years old in good health and CMV-seronegative. Both conserved end residues are part of each CDR3. D genes are given only for firm matches. Expanded clones get a size class; other rows say once, few or many, or leave the size out.

j_gene: TRBJ2-6; d_gene: TRBD2; abundance: once; v_gene: TRBV28; CDR3aa: CASSFLGGAHSGANVLTF; CDR3nt: TGTGCCAGCAGTTTTCTGGGAGGGGCCCACTCTGGGGCCAACGTCCTGACTTTC
j_gene: TRBJ1-1; d_gene: .; abundance: .; v_gene: TRBV29-1; CDR3aa: CSVGLGDEAFF; CDR3nt: TGCAGCGTTGGGTTAGGAGATGAAGCTTTCTTT
j_gene: TRBJ2-3; d_gene: TRBD2; abundance: once; v_gene: TRBV19; CDR3aa: CARHPNNLAGGRGTDTQYF; CDR3nt: TGTGCCAGGCATCCCAACAATCTAGCGGGGGGGCGTGGCACAGATACGCAGTATTTT
j_gene: TRBJ2-1; d_gene: TRBD2; abundance: .; v_gene: TRBV11-3; CDR3aa: CASSPFGGVSYNEQFF; CDR3nt: TGTGCCAGCAGCCCCTTCGGGGGGGTGTCCTACAATGAGCAGTTCTTC
j_gene: TRBJ2-7; d_gene: .; abundance: .; v_gene: TRBV11-2; CDR3aa: CASSLVQNSYEQYF; CDR3nt: TGTGCCAGCAGCTTAGTACAGAACTCCTACGAGCAGTACTTC
j_gene: TRBJ1-5; d_gene: .; abundance: .; v_gene: TRBV2; CDR3aa: CASSDGQRINQPQHF; CDR3nt: TGTGCCAGCAGTGATGGGCAGAGAATCAATCAGCCCCAGCATTTT
j_gene: TRBJ2-1; d_gene: .; abundance: .; v_gene: TRBV5-1; CDR3aa: CASSLPGGGLGDEQFF; CDR3nt: TGCGCCAGCAGCTTGCCGGGCGGGGGCCTGGGGGATGAGCAGTTCTTC
j_gene: TRBJ1-1; d_gene: .; abundance: .; v_gene: TRBV27; CDR3aa: CASTSWELGSEAFF; CDR3nt: TGTGCCAGCACATCCTGGGAGTTGGGTTCTGAAGCTTTCTTT
j_gene: TRBJ2-7; d_gene: TRBD1; abundance: .; v_gene: TRBV4-1; CDR3aa: CASSQESQGKGWQYF; CDR3nt: TGCGCCAGCAGCCAAGAATCACAGGGGAAAGGGTGGCAGTACTTC
j_gene: TRBJ1-2; d_gene: TRBD1; abundance: .; v_gene: TRBV4-1; CDR3aa: CASSQEGLGQGYGYTF; CDR3nt: TGCGCCAGCAGCCAAGAAGGGCTCGGACAGGGCTATGGCTACACCTTC
j_gene: TRBJ1-3; d_gene: .; abundance: .; v_gene: TRBV28; CDR3aa: CASSINTGSSGNTIYF; CDR3nt: TGTGCCAGCAGTATAAACACAGGGAGCTCTGGAAACACCATATATTTT
j_gene: TRBJ2-7; d_gene: TRBD1; abundance: few; v_gene: TRBV27; CDR3aa: CASSPDRDSYEQYF; CDR3nt: TGTGCCAGCAGTCCTGACAGGGACTCCTACGAGCAGTACTTC
j_gene: TRBJ2-7; d_gene: .; abundance: .; v_gene: TRBV9; CDR3aa: CASSVESRRRYEQYF; CDR3nt: TGTGCCAGCAGCGTAGAAAGCCGGCGGAGATACGAGCAGTACTTC
j_gene: TRBJ2-3; d_gene: TRBD2; abundance: .; v_gene: TRBV19; CDR3aa: CASSPRLAGGWVDTQYF; CDR3nt: TGTGCCAGTAGTCCTCGACTAGCGGGGGGTTGGGTGGATACGCAGTATTTT
j_gene: TRBJ2-5; d_gene: TRBD2; abundance: .; v_gene: TRBV9; CDR3aa: CASSDGVAGGPKTQYF; CDR3nt: TGTGCCAGCAGCGACGGGGTAGCGGGGGGGCCGAAGACCCAGTACTTC
j_gene: TRBJ2-7; d_gene: TRBD1; abundance: .; v_gene: TRBV6-5; CDR3aa: CASSYSGTGTYEQYF; CDR3nt: TGTGCCAGCAGTTACTCCGGGACAGGGACCTACGAGCAGTACTTC
j_gene: TRBJ1-1; d_gene: .; abundance: .; v_gene: TRBV7-2; CDR3aa: CASSLNGGNTEAFF; CDR3nt: TGTGCCAGCAGCTTAAACGGGGGGAACACTGAAGCTTTCTTT
j_gene: TRBJ1-3; d_gene: .; abundance: .; v_gene: TRBV2; CDR3aa: CASSTGLFSGNTIYF; CDR3nt: TGTGCCAGCAGTACAGGGCTCTTCTCTGGAAACACCATATATTTT
j_gene: TRBJ2-1; d_gene: TRBD2; abundance: .; v_gene: TRBV29-1; CDR3aa: CSVHGPLALAGANNEQFF; CDR3nt: TGCAGCGTTCATGGCCCCCTTGCTCTAGCGGGGGCGAACAATGAGCAGTTCTTC
j_gene: TRBJ1-1; d_gene: .; abundance: few; v_gene: TRBV7-9; CDR3aa: CASSLQGDTEAFF; CDR3nt: TGTGCCAGCAGCTTACAGGGTGACACTGAAGCTTTCTTT
j_gene: TRBJ1-5; d_gene: TRBD1; abundance: .; v_gene: TRBV6-1; CDR3aa: CASSADRVQDQPQHF; CDR3nt: TGTGCCAGCAGCGCGGACAGGGTTCAGGATCAGCCCCAGCATTTT
j_gene: TRBJ2-7; d_gene: TRBD1; abundance: few; v_gene: TRBV9; CDR3aa: CASGPGTGSYEQYF; CDR3nt: TGTGCCAGCGGACCCGGGACAGGGTCCTACGAGCAGTACTTC
j_gene: TRBJ1-3; d_gene: .; abundance: .; v_gene: TRBV19; CDR3aa: CARTDRPASGNTIYF; CDR3nt: TGTGCCAGGACAGACAGACCGGCCTCTGGAAACACCATATATTTT
j_gene: TRBJ2-5; d_gene: .; abundance: .; v_gene: TRBV19; CDR3aa: CASSILGEETQYF; CDR3nt: TGTGCCAGTAGTATCTTAGGAGAGGAGACCCAGTACTTC
j_gene: TRBJ1-2; d_gene: .; abundance: once; v_gene: TRBV29-1; CDR3aa: CSVLPDSYGYTF; CDR3nt: TGCAGCGTCCTCCCGGACTCCTATGGCTACACCTTC
j_gene: TRBJ2-2; d_gene: TRBD1; abundance: .; v_gene: TRBV9; CDR3aa: CASSADRGLNTGELFF; CDR3nt: TGTGCCAGCAGCGCGGACAGGGGGCTGAACACCGGGGAGCTGTTTTTT
j_gene: TRBJ2-7; d_gene: .; abundance: .; v_gene: TRBV21-1; CDR3aa: CASSKGGRGLTYEQYF; CDR3nt: TGTGCCAGCAGCAAAGGTGGGCGGGGCCTAACCTACGAGCAGTACTTC
j_gene: TRBJ2-3; d_gene: .; abundance: .; v_gene: TRBV14; CDR3aa: CASSQVSTDTQYF; CDR3nt: TGTGCCAGCAGCCAAGTAAGCACAGATACGCAGTATTTT
j_gene: TRBJ2-5; d_gene: TRBD1; abundance: .; v_gene: TRBV15; CDR3aa: CATSRGDSYQETQYF; CDR3nt: TGTGCCACCAGCAGAGGGGACAGCTACCAAGAGACCCAGTACTTC
j_gene: TRBJ2-7; d_gene: TRBD2; abundance: .; v_gene: TRBV15; CDR3aa: CATKRGHGTSGGRSSYEQYF; CDR3nt: TGTGCCACCAAAAGGGGGCACGGGACTAGCGGGGGCCGGAGCTCCTACGAGCAGTACTTC
j_gene: TRBJ2-4; d_gene: TRBD1; abundance: .; v_gene: TRBV27; CDR3aa: CASSNGGQGENIQYF; CDR3nt: TGTGCCAGCAGCAATGGGGGACAGGGGGAAAACATTCAGTACTTC
j_gene: TRBJ2-3; d_gene: .; abundance: .; v_gene: TRBV29-1; CDR3aa: CSADRPGEDTQYF; CDR3nt: TGCAGCGCAGACAGGCCAGGGGAAGATACGCAGTATTTT
j_gene: TRBJ2-7; d_gene: .; abundance: .; v_gene: TRBV2; CDR3aa: CASSFSYEQYF; CDR3nt: TGTGCCAGCAGTTTCAGCTACGAGCAGTACTTC
j_gene: TRBJ2-7; d_gene: TRBD1; abundance: .; v_gene: TRBV18; CDR3aa: CASSRGTGGEYEQYF; CDR3nt: TGTGCCAGCTCGCGCGGGACAGGGGGTGAATACGAGCAGTACTTC
j_gene: TRBJ1-2; d_gene: .; abundance: once; v_gene: TRBV5-6; CDR3aa: CASNPRDRLPYGYTF; CDR3nt: TGTGCCAGCAACCCCCGCGACCGACTACCCTATGGCTACACCTTC
j_gene: TRBJ1-2; d_gene: TRBD1; abundance: .; v_gene: TRBV4-1; CDR3aa: CASSQEQGFGGYTF; CDR3nt: TGCGCCAGCAGCCAAGAACAGGGGTTTGGGGGCTACACCTTC
j_gene: TRBJ1-2; d_gene: .; abundance: .; v_gene: TRBV5-1; CDR3aa: CASSYTDRTYGYTF; CDR3nt: TGCGCCAGCAGCTACACAGACAGGACCTATGGCTACACCTTC
j_gene: TRBJ1-3; d_gene: .; abundance: .; v_gene: TRBV5-1; CDR3aa: CASSLRSDSSGNTIYF; CDR3nt: TGCGCCAGCAGCTTGCGGTCTGATAGCTCTGGAAACACCATATATTTT
j_gene: TRBJ2-5; d_gene: TRBD2; abundance: .; v_gene: TRBV5-1; CDR3aa: CASTEAGGETQYF; CDR3nt: TGCGCCAGCACCGAAGCGGGGGGAGAGACCCAGTACTTC
j_gene: TRBJ1-5; d_gene: TRBD1; abundance: .; v_gene: TRBV9; CDR3aa: CASSTGDRLYSNQPQHF; CDR3nt: TGTGCCAGCAGCACAGGGGACAGACTCTATAGCAATCAGCCCCAGCATTTT
j_gene: TRBJ2-5; d_gene: TRBD1; abundance: .; v_gene: TRBV5-5; CDR3aa: CASSLQGRSETQYF; CDR3nt: TGTGCCAGCAGCCTACAGGGGCGATCTGAGACCCAGTACTTC
j_gene: TRBJ1-2; d_gene: TRBD1; abundance: few; v_gene: TRBV6-5; CDR3aa: CASRDRWNGYTF; CDR3nt: TGTGCCAGCAGGGACAGGTGGAATGGCTACACCTTC
j_gene: TRBJ2-2; d_gene: TRBD2; abundance: .; v_gene: TRBV9; CDR3aa: CASSVWTSGGVAGELFF; CDR3nt: TGTGCCAGCAGCGTCTGGACTAGCGGGGGGGTGGCCGGGGAGCTGTTTTTT
j_gene: TRBJ1-2; d_gene: .; abundance: .; v_gene: TRBV7-9; CDR3aa: CASSFTEYGYTF; CDR3nt: TGTGCCAGCAGCTTTACAGAATATGGCTACACCTTC
j_gene: TRBJ1-1; d_gene: .; abundance: .; v_gene: TRBV29-1; CDR3aa: CSVDQRQKNTEAFF; CDR3nt: TGCAGCGTTGATCAGCGACAGAAGAACACTGAAGCTTTCTTT
j_gene: TRBJ2-7; d_gene: TRBD2; abundance: .; v_gene: TRBV15; CDR3aa: CATSRGLADSSDEQYF; CDR3nt: TGTGCCACCAGCAGGGGACTAGCGGATTCTTCGGACGAGCAGTACTTC
j_gene: TRBJ2-7; d_gene: TRBD1; abundance: .; v_gene: TRBV4-1; CDR3aa: CASSQAGQGLGEQYF; CDR3nt: TGCGCCAGCAGCCAAGCGGGACAGGGGCTCGGCGAGCAGTACTTC
j_gene: TRBJ2-7; d_gene: TRBD1; abundance: few; v_gene: TRBV5-1; CDR3aa: CASSPQGSSYEQYF; CDR3nt: TGCGCCAGCAGCCCACAGGGGTCCTCCTACGAGCAGTACTTC
j_gene: TRBJ2-2; d_gene: .; abundance: .; v_gene: TRBV19; CDR3aa: CASRPVVRITGELFF; CDR3nt: TGTGCCAGTAGACCGGTGGTGAGGATCACCGGGGAGCTGTTTTTT
j_gene: TRBJ1-3; d_gene: .; abundance: .; v_gene: TRBV28; CDR3aa: CASSSGPSGNTIYF; CDR3nt: TGTGCCAGCAGTTCAGGGCCCTCTGGAAACACCATATATTTT